The clone carrying this T cell receptor beta chain appeared a few times. TCRdb redid the calling of the RT-PCR reads with MiXCR, one entry per CDR3 protein. The sample has around 700,000 distinct CDR3 sequences; more than 13% are singletons. This CDR3 is 13 amino acids long. From germline, CDR1 is GTSNPN and CDR2 SVGIG (reference sequence). V was clipped by 5 bases and J by 2 bases, with 10 bases between them. The TCR sequence derives from a female donor in good health, serving as a healthy control. V and J are TRBV30 and TRBJ2-1, with D possibly being TRBD1 or TRBD2 (5 bases each). The sequenced material came from memory CD4+ T cells from blood. The CDR3 coding sequence is TGTGCCTGGGCCCGGGGCGCCTACAATGAGCAGTTCTTC. Translation: CAWARGAYNEQFF. The variable domain in full, with the rest retrieved from reference TRBV30 and TRBJ2-1, is SQTIHQWPATLVQPVGSPLSLECTVEGTSNPNLYWYRQAAGRGLQLLFYSVGIGQISSEVPQNLSASRPQDRQFILSSKKLLLSDSGFYLCAWARGAYNEQFFGPGTRLTVL.